The 8 T cell receptor beta chains in this list originate from one sample, sequenced in a study of blood T cell repertoires in COVID-19. Libraries were prepared by immunoSEQ multiplex PCR; TCRdb keeps only in-frame clonotypes and omits some of them. The top ten clones hold 2.5% to 3.5% of a sample with about 52,000 clones, about 92% of them seen once. The sample taken for sequencing was peripheral blood. The receptors originated from a human donor in a cohort sampled during active COVID-19.

This clone has a handful of counts. CDR3 sequence (DNA): TGTGCCAGCAGACGGGAGTTGGGGACTGAAGCTTTCTTT. Translating gives CASRRELGTEAFF. The chain carries TRBV6-5 and TRBJ1-1; no firm D call. The CDR3 is 13 residues long. Germline loops: CDR1 MNHEY, CDR2 SVGAGI. Trimming cost V 6 bases and J 5 bases, with 13 bases left between them.

The chain employs TRBV9 and TRBJ2-7; TRBD1 aligns across 7 bases. V trimming: 7 bases; J trimming: 0 bases; junction bases outside the gene matches: 7. The CDR3 consists of 14 residues. Looked up from germline, CDR1 is SGDLS and CDR2 is YYNGEE. This CDR3 is CASWRRDSSYEQYF. CDR3 nucleotide sequence: TGTGCCAGCTGGAGACGGGACAGCTCCTACGAGCAGTACTTC. The entire variable domain, with the rest obtained from reference TRBV9 and TRBJ2-7, is as follows: DSGVTQTPKHLITATGQRVTLRCSPRSGDLSVYWYQQSLDQGLQFLIQYYNGEERAKGNILERFSAQQFPDLHSELNLSSLELGDSALYFCASWRRDSSYEQYFGPGTRLTVT.

This chain connects TRBV7-8 to TRBJ1-3, with 9 bases lining up with TRBD1. The CDR3 loop spans 17 amino acids. The J segment lost 4 bases and the V segment lost 0 bases, leaving 7 bases of the junction unmatched. The germline V gene has CDR1 SGHVS and CDR2 FQNEAQ. In DNA form, the CDR3 reads TGTGCCAGCAGCTTAGCGCTTGACAGGGGGTTCGGAAACACCATATATTTT. It codes for CASSLALDRGFGNTIYF.

This clone is medium-sized. The rearrangement joins TRBV3-1 (or the pseudogene TRBV3-2) to TRBJ1-2; D not resolved. Trimming stripped 1 base from V and 4 bases from J, with 13 bases between. In germline, CDR1 is LGHDT, CDR2 YNNKEL (reference sequence). The CDR3 covers 15 residues. In DNA form, the CDR3 reads TGTGCCAGCAGCCAAGTATTACAAGAGCGCTATGGCTACACCTTC. Translating gives CASSQVLQERYGYTF.

The chain recombines TRBV5-1 with TRBJ2-5; 15 positions agree with TRBD2. Looked up from germline, CDR1 is SGHRS and CDR2 is YFSETQ. The CDR3 length is 17 residues. Trimming removed 0 bases from V and 5 bases from J; junction bases left unmatched: 5. The CDR3 protein is CASSLGPGLAGGETQYF. The CDR3 DNA reads as TGCGCCAGCAGCTTGGGCCCGGGACTAGCGGGAGGTGAGACCCAGTACTTC. The variable domain in full, completed from reference TRBV5-1 and TRBJ2-5, reads KAGVTQTPRYLIKTRGQQVTLSCSPISGHRSVSWYQQTPGQGLQFLFEYFSETQRNKGNFPGRFSGRQFSNSRSEMNVSTLELGDSALYLCASSLGPGLAGGETQYFGPGTRLLVL.

This clone appeared a single time. This rearrangement joins TRBV7-2 to TRBJ2-6, with 13 bases identical to TRBD2. Germline lookup yields CDR1 SGHTA and CDR2 FQGNSA. This CDR3 has 19 amino acids. With V trimmed by 1 base and J by 2 bases, 5 bases remained unmatched. The DNA for the CDR3 is TGTGCCAGCAGCTTAGGGACTAGCGGGAGTAGACCTGGGGCCAACGTCCTGACTTTC. Translating it yields CASSLGTSGSRPGANVLTF.

The J gene is TRBJ2-1, the V gene TRBV6-7; the match to TRBD2 covers 12 bases. TRBV6-7 is an open reading frame whose function is uncertain. V gave up 6 bases and J gave up 5 bases; unmatched junction bases: 5. This CDR3 is 15 amino acids long. This chain's CDR3 is CASSVGLAGHNEQFF. The DNA for the CDR3 is TGTGCCAGCAGCGTGGGACTAGCGGGCCACAATGAGCAGTTCTTC.

The genes are TRBV5-1 and TRBJ2-7, with D possibly TRBD1 on 5 matching bases. CDR1 is SGHRS, CDR2 YFSETQ, per germline. The CDR3 is made up of 14 amino acids. Trimming pared 1 base from V and 6 bases from J, leaving 14 bases between. The CDR3 loop reads CASSLNSPGREQYF. As DNA, the CDR3 is TGCGCCAGCAGCTTGAACAGCCCAGGGCGCGAGCAGTACTTC. Based on the CDR3 plus reference TRBV5-1 and TRBJ2-7, the full variable domain is KAGVTQTPRYLIKTRGQQVTLSCSPISGHRSVSWYQQTPGQGLQFLFEYFSETQRNKGNFPGRFSGRQFSNSRSEMNVSTLELGDSALYLCASSLNSPGREQYFGPGTRLTVT.